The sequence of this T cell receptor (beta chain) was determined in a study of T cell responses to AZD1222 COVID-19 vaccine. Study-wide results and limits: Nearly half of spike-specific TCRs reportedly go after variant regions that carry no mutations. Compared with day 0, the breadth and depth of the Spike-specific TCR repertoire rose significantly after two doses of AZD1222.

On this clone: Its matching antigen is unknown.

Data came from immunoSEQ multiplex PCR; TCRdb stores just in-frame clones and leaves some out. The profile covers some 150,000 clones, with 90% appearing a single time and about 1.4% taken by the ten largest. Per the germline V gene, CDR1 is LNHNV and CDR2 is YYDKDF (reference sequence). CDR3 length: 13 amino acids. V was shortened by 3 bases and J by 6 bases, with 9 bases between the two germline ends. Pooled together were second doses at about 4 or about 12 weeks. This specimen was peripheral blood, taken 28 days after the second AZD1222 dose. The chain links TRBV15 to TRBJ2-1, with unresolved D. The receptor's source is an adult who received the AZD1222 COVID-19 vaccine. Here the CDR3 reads CATSRTLGNEQFF. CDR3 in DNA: TGTGCCACCAGCAGGACCCTGGGCAATGAGCAGTTCTTC.